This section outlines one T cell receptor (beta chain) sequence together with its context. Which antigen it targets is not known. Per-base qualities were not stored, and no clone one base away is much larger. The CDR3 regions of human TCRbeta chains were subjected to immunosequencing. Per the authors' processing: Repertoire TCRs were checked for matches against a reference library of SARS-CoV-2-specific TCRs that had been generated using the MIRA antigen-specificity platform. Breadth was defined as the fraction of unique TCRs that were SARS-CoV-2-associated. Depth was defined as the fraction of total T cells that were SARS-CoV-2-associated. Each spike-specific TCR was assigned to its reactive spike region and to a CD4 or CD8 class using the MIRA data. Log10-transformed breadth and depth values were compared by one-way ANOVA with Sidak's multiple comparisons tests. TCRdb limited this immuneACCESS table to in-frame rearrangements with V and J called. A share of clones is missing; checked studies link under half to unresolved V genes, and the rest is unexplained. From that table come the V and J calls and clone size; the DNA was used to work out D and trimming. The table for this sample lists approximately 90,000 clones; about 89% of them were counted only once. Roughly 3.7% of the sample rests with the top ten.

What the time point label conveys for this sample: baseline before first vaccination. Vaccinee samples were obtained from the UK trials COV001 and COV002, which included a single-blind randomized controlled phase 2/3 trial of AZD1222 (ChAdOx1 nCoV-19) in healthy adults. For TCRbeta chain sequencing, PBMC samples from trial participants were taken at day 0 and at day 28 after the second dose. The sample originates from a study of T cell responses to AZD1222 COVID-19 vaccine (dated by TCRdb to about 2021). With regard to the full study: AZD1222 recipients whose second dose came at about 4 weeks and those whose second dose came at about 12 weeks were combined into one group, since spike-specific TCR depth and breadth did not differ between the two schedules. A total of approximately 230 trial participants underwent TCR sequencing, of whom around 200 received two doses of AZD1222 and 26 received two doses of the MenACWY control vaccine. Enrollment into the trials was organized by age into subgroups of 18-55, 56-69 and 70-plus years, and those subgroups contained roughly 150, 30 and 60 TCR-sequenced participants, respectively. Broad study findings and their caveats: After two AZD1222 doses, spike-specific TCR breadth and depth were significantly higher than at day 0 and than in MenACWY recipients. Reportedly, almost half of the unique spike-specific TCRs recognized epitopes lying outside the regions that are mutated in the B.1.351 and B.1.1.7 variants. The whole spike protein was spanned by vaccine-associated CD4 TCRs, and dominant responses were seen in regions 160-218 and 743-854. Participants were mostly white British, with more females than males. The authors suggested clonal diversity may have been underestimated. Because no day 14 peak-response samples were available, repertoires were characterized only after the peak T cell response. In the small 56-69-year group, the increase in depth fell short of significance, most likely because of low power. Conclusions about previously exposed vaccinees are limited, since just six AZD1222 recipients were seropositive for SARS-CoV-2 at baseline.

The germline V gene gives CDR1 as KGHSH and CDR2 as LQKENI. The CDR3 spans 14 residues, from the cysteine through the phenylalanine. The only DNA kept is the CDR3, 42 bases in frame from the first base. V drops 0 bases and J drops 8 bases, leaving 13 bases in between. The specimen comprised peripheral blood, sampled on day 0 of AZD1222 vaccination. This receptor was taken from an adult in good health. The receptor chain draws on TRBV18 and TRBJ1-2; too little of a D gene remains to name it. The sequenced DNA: TGTGCCAGCTCACCACCGGGAGATGAAAGCGGCTACACCTTC. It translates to CASSPPGDESGYTF.